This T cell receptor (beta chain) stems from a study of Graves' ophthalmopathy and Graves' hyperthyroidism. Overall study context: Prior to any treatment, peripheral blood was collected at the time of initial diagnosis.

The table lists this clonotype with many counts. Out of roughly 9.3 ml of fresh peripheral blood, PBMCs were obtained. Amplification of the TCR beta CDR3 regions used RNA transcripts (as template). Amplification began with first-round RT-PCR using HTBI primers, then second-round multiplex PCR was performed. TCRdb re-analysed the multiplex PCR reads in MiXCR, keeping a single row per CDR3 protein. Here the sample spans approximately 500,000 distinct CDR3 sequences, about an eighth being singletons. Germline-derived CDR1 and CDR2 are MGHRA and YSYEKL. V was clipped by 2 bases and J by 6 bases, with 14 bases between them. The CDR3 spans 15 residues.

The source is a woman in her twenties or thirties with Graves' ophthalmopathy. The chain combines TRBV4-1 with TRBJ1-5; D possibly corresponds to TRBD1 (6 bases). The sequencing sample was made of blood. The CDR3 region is CASSQSRGYSQPQHF. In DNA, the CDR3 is TGCGCCAGCAGCCAAAGCAGGGGATACAGTCAGCCCCAGCATTTT.